This T cell receptor beta chain was found in a study of control samples from healthy donors and cancer patients. The method was immunoSEQ multiplex PCR; TCRdb's version includes in-frame clones alone and lacks a portion of them. Counted here are more than 50,000 clones, 90% to 96% occurring once; the ten biggest clones make up around 1%. The junction had 3 bases not matched to a gene; V was cut back by 0 bases and J by 6 bases. This CDR3 has 15 residues. Germline V gene lookup returns CDR1 ENHRY and CDR2 SYGVKD. Sequencing was carried out using blood. This receptor was taken from a woman aged 18-29 years in good health. The chain carries TRBV10-3 and TRBJ1-5, with 9 bases fitting TRBD1. The CDR3 DNA reads as TGTGCCATCAGTGAGTCGGACAGGGGCGGTCAGCCCCAGCATTTT. Its protein is CAISESDRGGQPQHF.